Listed below are T cell receptor beta chains from one sample, sequenced in a study of cytomegalovirus exposure and HLA in healthy donors. Sequenced by immunoSEQ multiplex PCR; TCRdb stores in-frame clones only, minus some. This sample's table has about 200,000 clones. The sample was PBMCs. These TCRs come from a girl aged 2-10 years in good health and CMV-seropositive. CDR3s include the opening cysteine and the closing phenylalanine or tryptophan. The D gene is left open where the match is weak.

.,TRBV4-1,TRBJ1-1,CASSHTGAEAFF,TGCGCCAGCAGCCATACTGGAGCTGAAGCTTTCTTT
TRBD2,TRBV19,TRBJ2-1,CASSIPGGRYEQFF,TGTGCCAGTAGTATCCCAGGCGGGAGATATGAGCAGTTCTTC
TRBD1,TRBV28,TRBJ1-2,CASSFLDRAKGYTF,TGTGCCAGCAGTTTTCTGGACAGGGCAAAGGGCTACACCTTC
TRBD1,TRBV5-6,TRBJ2-5,CASSLGTVQETQYF,TGTGCCAGCAGCTTAGGGACAGTCCAAGAGACCCAGTACTTC
TRBD1,TRBV28,TRBJ1-4,CASRRQGARGKLFF,TGTGCCAGCAGGAGACAGGGGGCGAGGGGAAAACTGTTTTTT
.,TRBV7-2,TRBJ1-2,CASSLDSNYGYTF,TGTGCCAGCAGCTTAGACAGCAACTATGGCTACACCTTC
.,TRBV5-4,TRBJ2-3,CASRGGGLDTQYF,TGTGCCAGCAGGGGAGGGGGGTTGGATACGCAGTATTTT
.,TRBV2,TRBJ1-5,CASSRGGEHQPQHF,TGTGCCAGCAGCCGGGGTGGGGAGCACCAGCCCCAGCATTTT
.,TRBV14,TRBJ2-7,CASSQNLPSYEQYF,TGTGCCAGCAGCCAAAACTTACCCTCCTACGAGCAGTACTTC
.,TRBV27,TRBJ1-5,CASDKLHSNQPQHF,TGTGCCAGCGACAAACTTCATAGCAATCAGCCCCAGCATTTT
TRBD2,TRBV10-3,TRBJ2-2,CAISEALLAGDTGELFF,TGTGCCATCAGTGAGGCTTTGCTAGCGGGGGACACCGGGGAGCTGTTTTTT
.,TRBV5-1,TRBJ2-7,CASSLVGTGPHEQYF,TGCGCCAGCAGCTTGGTGGGTACAGGGCCTCACGAGCAGTACTTC
TRBD1,TRBV19,TRBJ2-2,CASSTRDRGLGELFF,TGTGCCAGTAGTACCCGGGACAGGGGGCTAGGGGAGCTGTTTTTT
.,TRBV5-4,TRBJ2-7,CASSLGQGLVYEQYF,TGTGCCAGCAGCTTGGGGCAGGGTTTAGTCTACGAGCAGTACTTC
TRBD2,TRBV10-3,TRBJ2-1,CAIRGRLAGGKGNEQFF,TGTGCCATCAGAGGGAGACTAGCGGGAGGGAAAGGGAATGAGCAGTTCTTC
.,TRBV4-1,TRBJ1-2,CASSQVSGNYYGYTF,TGCGCCAGCAGCCAAGTATCGGGGAACTACTATGGCTACACCTTC
TRBD2,TRBV5-1,TRBJ2-3,CASSLGTSGHTDTQYF,TGCGCCAGCAGCTTGGGGACTAGCGGACACACAGATACGCAGTATTTT
.,TRBV18,TRBJ2-1,CASSPGGNEQFF,TGTGCCAGCTCACCCGGAGGTAATGAGCAGTTCTTC
.,TRBV7-3,TRBJ2-1,CASSFGLSGSSYNEQFF,TGTGCCAGCAGCTTCGGACTTAGCGGAAGCTCCTACAATGAGCAGTTCTTC
TRBD1,TRBV30,TRBJ2-2,CAWRRPGQGVTGELFF,TGTGCCTGGAGGAGACCGGGACAGGGGGTGACCGGGGAGCTGTTTTTT